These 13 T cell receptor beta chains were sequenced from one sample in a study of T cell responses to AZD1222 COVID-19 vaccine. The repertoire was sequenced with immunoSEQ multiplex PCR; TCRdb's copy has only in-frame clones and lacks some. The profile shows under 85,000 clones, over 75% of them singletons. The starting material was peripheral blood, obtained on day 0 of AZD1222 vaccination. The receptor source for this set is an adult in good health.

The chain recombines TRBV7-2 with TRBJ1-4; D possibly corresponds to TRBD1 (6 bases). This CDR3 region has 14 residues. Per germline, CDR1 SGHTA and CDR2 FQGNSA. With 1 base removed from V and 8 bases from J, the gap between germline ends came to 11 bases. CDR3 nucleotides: TGTGCCAGCAGCTTAGGGTCAGGGGTCGAAAAACTGTTTTTT. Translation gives CASSLGSGVEKLFF.

The CDR3 bases are TGTGCCATCAGGGCCCCACAGACCGGGGAGCTGTTTTTT. Protein: CAIRAPQTGELFF. V gene TRBV10-3 combines with J gene TRBJ2-2, with D hard to call. Trimming took 6 bases from V and 5 from J, leaving 10 bases between them. Germline-derived CDR1 and CDR2 are ENHRY and SYGVKD. The CDR3 loop spans 13 amino acids.

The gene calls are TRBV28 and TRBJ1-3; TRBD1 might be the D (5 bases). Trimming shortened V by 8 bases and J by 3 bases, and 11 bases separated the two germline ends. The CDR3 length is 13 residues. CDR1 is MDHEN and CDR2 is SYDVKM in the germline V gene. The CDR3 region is CASGGFGGNTIYF. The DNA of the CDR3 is TGTGCCAGCGGGGGGTTCGGTGGAAACACCATATATTTT.

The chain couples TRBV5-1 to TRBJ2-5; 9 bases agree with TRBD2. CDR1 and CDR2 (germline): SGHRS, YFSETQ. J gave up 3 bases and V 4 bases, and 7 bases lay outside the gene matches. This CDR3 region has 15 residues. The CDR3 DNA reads TGCGCCAGCAGCCTCACGCCTAGCGGGAAAGAGACCCAGTACTTC. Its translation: CASSLTPSGKETQYF.

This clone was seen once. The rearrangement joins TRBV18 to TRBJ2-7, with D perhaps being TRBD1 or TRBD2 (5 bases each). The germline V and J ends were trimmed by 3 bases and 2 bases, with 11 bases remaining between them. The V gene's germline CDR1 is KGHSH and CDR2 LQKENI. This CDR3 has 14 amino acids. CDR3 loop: CASSPGTLAYEQYV. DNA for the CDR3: TGTGCCAGCTCACCCGGGACCCTCGCCTACGAGCAGTACGTC.

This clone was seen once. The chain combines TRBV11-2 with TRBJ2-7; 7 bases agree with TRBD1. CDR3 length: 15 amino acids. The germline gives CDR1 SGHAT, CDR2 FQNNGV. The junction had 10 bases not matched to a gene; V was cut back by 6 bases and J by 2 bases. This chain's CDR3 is CASSLDRIWTYEQYF. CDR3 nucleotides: TGTGCCAGCAGTTTGGACAGGATATGGACCTACGAGCAGTACTTC.

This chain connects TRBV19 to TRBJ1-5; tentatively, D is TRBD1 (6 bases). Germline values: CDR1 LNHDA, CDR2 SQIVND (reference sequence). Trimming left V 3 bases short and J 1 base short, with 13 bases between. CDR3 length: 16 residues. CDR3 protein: CASSINRRGSNQPQHF. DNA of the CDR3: TGTGCCAGTAGTATCAATCGCAGGGGAAGCAATCAGCCCCAGCATTTT.

CDR3 in amino acids: CASSSPSGRSSYNSPLHF. The CDR3 DNA reads TGTGCCAGTAGTAGTCCCTCGGGCAGAAGCTCCTATAATTCACCCCTCCACTTT. V and J are TRBV19 and TRBJ1-6; D call uncertain. The V gene lost 4 bases and the J gene lost 0 bases, with 16 bases spanning the gap. The CDR3 runs to 18 residues. CDR1 and CDR2 from the germline V gene are LNHDA and SQIVND (reference sequence).

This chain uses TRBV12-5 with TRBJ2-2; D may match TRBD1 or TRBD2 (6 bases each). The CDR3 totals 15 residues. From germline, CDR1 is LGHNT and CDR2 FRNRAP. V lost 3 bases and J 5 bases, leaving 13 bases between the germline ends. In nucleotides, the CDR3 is TGTGCTAGTGGTTTTGGGGGGCTAGGGACCGGGGAGCTGTTTTTT. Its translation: CASGFGGLGTGELFF.

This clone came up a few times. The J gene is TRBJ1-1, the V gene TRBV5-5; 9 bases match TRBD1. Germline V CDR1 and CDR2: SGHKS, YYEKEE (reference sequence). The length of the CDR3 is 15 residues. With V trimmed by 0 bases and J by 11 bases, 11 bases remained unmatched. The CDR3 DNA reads TGTGCCAGCAGCTTGGGACGGACAGGGGCTCAAGTGGCTTTCTTT. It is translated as CASSLGRTGAQVAFF.

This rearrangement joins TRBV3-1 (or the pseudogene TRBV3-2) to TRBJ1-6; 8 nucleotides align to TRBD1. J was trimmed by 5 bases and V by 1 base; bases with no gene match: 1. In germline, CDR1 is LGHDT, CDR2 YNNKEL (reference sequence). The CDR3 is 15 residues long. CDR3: CASSQVTGDNSPLHF. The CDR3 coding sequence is TGTGCCAGCAGCCAAGTGACAGGGGATAATTCACCCCTCCACTTT.

The CDR3 DNA reads TGTGCCAGTAATAGCGGGAGGGCCGGGGATGAGCAGTTCTTC. The encoded protein is CASNSGRAGDEQFF. This sequence joins TRBV19 and TRBJ2-1, with 11 nucleotides matching TRBD2. Germline V gives CDR1 LNHDA, CDR2 SQIVND (reference sequence). After removal of 7 bases from V and 8 bases from J, the junction contained 7 bases not matched to a gene. CDR3 length: 14 amino acids.

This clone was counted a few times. CDR3: CASSLDGHLNTGELFF. As DNA, the CDR3 is TGTGCCAGCAGCTTAGACGGACACCTAAACACCGGGGAGCTGTTTTTT. The V and J genes are TRBV11-2 and TRBJ2-2; TRBD1 might be the D (5 bases). CDR1 is SGHAT, CDR2 FQNNGV, per germline. The CDR3 spans 16 residues. The V end lost 0 bases, the J end lost 2 bases, and 10 bases lay between the germline ends.